The 10 T cell receptor beta chains below come from one sample, sequenced in a study of control samples from healthy donors and cancer patients. The assay was immunoSEQ multiplex PCR, and TCRdb's table has in-frame clones only and misses some. Of about 49,000 clones listed, around 86% were seen once; the top ten hold about 2.8%. The source material was PBMCs. The origin of the receptors is a woman aged 45-65 years with lung cancer.

The J gene is TRBJ2-7, the V gene TRBV19, with D unresolved. This CDR3 contains 14 residues. Germline CDR1 reads LNHDA; CDR2 reads SQIVND (reference sequence). The V end lost 6 bases, the J end lost 4 bases, and 16 bases lay between the germline ends. The CDR3 loop is CASRSGSSSYEQYF. CDR3 nucleotide sequence: TGTGCCAGTAGGTCCGGGTCTTCCTCGTACGAGCAGTACTTC.

This clone came up once. The V gene is TRBV5-1, the J gene TRBJ2-7, with a possible D match to TRBD1 (6 bases). The CDR3 contains 13 residues. Germline CDR1 reads SGHRS; CDR2 reads YFSETQ. Trimming stripped 8 bases from V and 5 bases from J, with 17 bases between. CDR3 DNA: TGCGCCAGTTCTATGACAGGTTCAAACGAGCAGTACTTC. Amino acids: CASSMTGSNEQYF.

V gene TRBV15 combines with J gene TRBJ2-1; D possibly corresponds to TRBD2 (6 bases). The germline V gene encodes CDR1 LNHNV and CDR2 YYDKDF (reference sequence). This CDR3 is built from 15 residues. With 0 bases removed from V and 6 bases from J, the gap between germline ends came to 12 bases. CDR3 in DNA: TGTGCCACCAGCAGAGATCCCAGCGGGTCCAATGAGCAGTTCTTC. Protein: CATSRDPSGSNEQFF.

The V call is TRBV3-1 (or the pseudogene TRBV3-2), the J call TRBJ1-4; perhaps TRBD1 as D (5 bases). Germline V gene sequence: CDR1 LGHDT, CDR2 YNNKEL (reference sequence). This CDR3 has 14 residues. Trimming removed 9 bases from V and 0 bases from J, with 11 bases in between. The chain's CDR3 is CASVGGATNEKLFF. CDR3 DNA sequence: TGTGCCAGTGTTGGGGGAGCAACTAATGAAAAACTGTTTTTT.

This rearrangement joins TRBV7-9 to TRBJ1-1; D gene ambiguous. The CDR3 consists of 13 residues. The germline V gene has CDR1 SEHNR and CDR2 FQNEAQ (reference sequence). V was clipped by 7 bases and J by 8 bases, with 17 bases between them. This chain's CDR3 is CASTAVRRVEAFF. The CDR3 nucleotides read TGTGCCAGCACCGCCGTTCGGAGGGTAGAAGCTTTCTTT.

The chain combines TRBV5-1 with TRBJ1-1, with no clear D. The V end was cut by 3 bases, the J end by 0 bases, with 9 bases between. Per the germline V gene, CDR1 is SGHRS and CDR2 is YFSETQ. The CDR3 has 14 residues. CDR3 loop: CASSSDGMNTEAFF. The DNA of the CDR3 is TGCGCCAGCAGCTCGGACGGTATGAACACTGAAGCTTTCTTT. Looking up the rest from reference TRBV5-1 and TRBJ1-1 gives the full variable domain: KAGVTQTPRYLIKTRGQQVTLSCSPISGHRSVSWYQQTPGQGLQFLFEYFSETQRNKGNFPGRFSGRQFSNSRSEMNVSTLELGDSALYLCASSSDGMNTEAFFGQGTRLTVV.

The chain is built from TRBV14 and TRBJ1-2; D call uncertain. Germline assignment: CDR1 SGHDN and CDR2 FVKESK. V was trimmed by 3 bases and J by 3 bases, leaving 8 bases between them. There are 13 residues in the CDR3. CDR3 in DNA: TGTGCCAGCAGCCACGAATTTTACTATGGCTACACCTTC. Translated, it gives CASSHEFYYGYTF.

The gene calls are TRBV11-2 and TRBJ2-6; D gene unclear. The CDR3 length is 13 residues. Per germline, CDR1 SGHAT and CDR2 FQNNGV. V was shortened by 7 bases and J by 1 base, with 5 bases between the two germline ends. The CDR3 region is CASTESGANVLTF. The CDR3 bases are TGTGCCAGCACCGAATCTGGGGCCAACGTCCTGACTTTC.

The chain links TRBV7-9 to TRBJ1-5; D remains unclear. The V gene's germline CDR1 is SEHNR and CDR2 FQNEAQ (reference sequence). The ends were cut back, 5 bases at V and 3 bases at J, with 14 bases in the middle. This CDR3 region has 15 residues. The CDR3 nucleotides read TGTGCCAGCAGCCAATCAGGCACAGACAATCAGCCCCAGCATTTT. Its protein product is CASSQSGTDNQPQHF.

This clone appeared once. The CDR3 region is CASSLEDEQFF. The CDR3 coding sequence is TGTGCCAGCAGCTTAGAGGATGAGCAGTTCTTC. The chain employs TRBV7-9 and TRBJ2-1, with unresolved D. CDR1 is SEHNR, CDR2 FQNEAQ, per germline (reference sequence). V lost 1 base and J lost 8, with 3 bases in between. The CDR3 has 11 residues.